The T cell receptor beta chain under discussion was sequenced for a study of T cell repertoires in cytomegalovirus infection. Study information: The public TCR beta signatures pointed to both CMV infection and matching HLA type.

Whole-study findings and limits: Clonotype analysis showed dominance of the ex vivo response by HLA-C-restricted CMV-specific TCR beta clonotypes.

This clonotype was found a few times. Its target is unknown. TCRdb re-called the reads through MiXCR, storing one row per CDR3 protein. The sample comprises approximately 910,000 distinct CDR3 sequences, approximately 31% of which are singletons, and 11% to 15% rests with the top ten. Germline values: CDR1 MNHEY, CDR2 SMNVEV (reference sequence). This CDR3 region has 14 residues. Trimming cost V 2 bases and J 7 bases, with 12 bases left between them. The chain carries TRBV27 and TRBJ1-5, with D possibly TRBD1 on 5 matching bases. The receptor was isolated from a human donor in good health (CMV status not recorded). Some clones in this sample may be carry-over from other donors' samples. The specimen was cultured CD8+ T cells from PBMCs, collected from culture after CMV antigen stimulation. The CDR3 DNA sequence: TGTGCCAGCAGTTTAGGGAACGGGGGGCAGCCCCAGCATTTT. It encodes CASSLGNGGQPQHF.